These 29 T cell receptor beta chains were all obtained from the same sample, sequenced in a study of neurological immune-mediated disorders. TCRdb reprocessed the 5' RACE reads via MiXCR and lists one record per CDR3 protein. This sample carries 40,000 or so distinct CDR3 sequences, 6% to 8.5% of them seen once, and the ten largest clones take roughly 4.4%. Sequencing was carried out using PBMCs. These receptors all come from a woman aged 40 to 55 in good health.

This clonotype was found many times. The chain combines TRBV3-1 with TRBJ1-6; 9 positions agree with TRBD1. V lost 2 bases to trimming and J lost 10 bases; unmatched junction nucleotides: 6. Per germline, CDR1 LGHDT and CDR2 YNNKEL (reference sequence). The CDR3 runs 15 residues. The CDR3 nucleotides read TGTGCCAGCAGCCAAACCCGGACAGGGGAATCACCCCTCCACTTT. Protein sequence: CASSQTRTGESPLHF.

On this clonotype itself: The junction departs from the called germline gene at one end, perhaps through a read error. The chain links TRBV6-5 to TRBJ2-3, with 7 bases aligning to TRBD1. This CDR3 has 16 residues. Germline V gene sequence: CDR1 MNHEY, CDR2 SVGAGI. This CDR3 is CVSSYSGTVGTDTQYF. CDR3 nucleotides: TGTGTCAGCAGTTACTCTGGGACAGTGGGCACAGATACGCAGTATTTT.

J is TRBJ1-3 and V is TRBV12-2; TRBD1, as called in the table, went unchecked against the DNA. TRBV12-2 is a pseudogene locus. The CDR3 sequence is 15 residues long. The CDR3: CASRRNRDMENTIYF. Written as DNA, the CDR3 is TGTGCAAGTCGTCGGAACAGGGACATGGAAAACACCATATATTTT.

This clonotype was counted at least ten times. The V gene is TRBV28, the J gene TRBJ2-5, with 12 nucleotides matching TRBD2. After removal of 4 bases from V and 2 bases from J, the junction contained 5 bases not matched to a gene. The CDR3 has 16 residues. Germline V gene lookup returns CDR1 MDHEN and CDR2 SYDVKM. The CDR3 DNA sequence: TGTGCCAGCAGTTCGCGACTAGCGGGAGATCAAGAGACCCAGTACTTC. Amino acid sequence: CASSSRLAGDQETQYF.

Ten or more counts support this clonotype. The chain couples TRBV5-1 to TRBJ2-6; tentatively, D is TRBD2 (6 bases). The germline V and J ends were trimmed by 4 bases and 3 bases, with 11 bases remaining between them. This CDR3 has 15 residues. Per germline, CDR1 SGHRS and CDR2 YFSETQ. The CDR3 DNA follows: TGCGCCAGCAGCCACGGACTAAGTGGGGCCAACGTCCTGACTTTC. Its translation: CASSHGLSGANVLTF.

This clonotype was observed many times. The rearrangement uses TRBV7-8 and TRBJ2-3, with D perhaps matching TRBD1 or TRBD2 (5 bases each). The CDR3 is 14 residues long. Germline CDR1 reads SGHVS; CDR2 reads FQNEAQ. V was pared by 5 bases and J by 6 bases, with 15 bases between. The CDR3, as DNA: TGTGCCAGCAGCCCAGGACGGGGCAAGGATACGCAGTATTTT. Its protein product is CASSPGRGKDTQYF.

There are many counts of this clonotype. The J gene is TRBJ1-2, the V gene TRBV24-1, with TRBD1 as a possible D gene (5 bases). Trimming shortened V by 5 bases and J by 8 bases, and 20 bases separated the two germline ends. This CDR3 has 15 amino acids. Germline V CDR1 and CDR2: KGHDR, SFDVKD. CDR3 nucleotides: TGTGCCACCAGTGCGACCCCGGGGCGGCAGGGCGGCTACACCTTC. It specifies CATSATPGRQGGYTF.

This clonotype occurred many times. The chain employs TRBV29-1 and TRBJ2-1, with D perhaps assigned TRBD1 or TRBD2 (6 bases each). Germline V CDR1 and CDR2: SQVTM, ANQGSEA. V lost 7 bases and J 6 bases, leaving 28 bases between the germline ends. This CDR3 is built from 17 residues. CDR3 sequence: CSATKEGGREVANEQFF. DNA for the CDR3: TGCAGCGCTACCAAAGAGGGGGGCAGGGAGGTGGCCAATGAGCAGTTCTTC.

Note on this clonotype: A clone one base away is much larger, so this may be a read error. The rearrangement uses TRBV10-2 and TRBJ2-2; 8 bases are shared with TRBD2. V shed 4 bases, J shed 3 bases, and the junction held 4 bases outside the gene matches. Germline CDR1 is WSHSY and CDR2 is SAAADI. The CDR3 length is 15 residues. The CDR3 DNA sequence: TGCGCCAGCAGTGGCACGGGAGGGGACACCGGGGAGCTGTTTTTT. It codes for CASSGTGGDTGELFF.

This clonotype was detected ten times or more. The J gene is TRBJ1-2, the V gene TRBV4-1; no clear D. This CDR3 comprises 17 residues. Deletions cut 0 bases from V and 7 bases from J, with 21 bases between. Germline CDR1 MGHRA, CDR2 YSYEKL. DNA of the CDR3: TGCGCCAGCAGCCAAGATCCAGGACGGCTTATCGTCGGTGGCTACACCTTC. It yields the protein CASSQDPGRLIVGGYTF.

This clonotype was detected many times. The chain carries TRBV5-1 and TRBJ2-2, with D perhaps matching TRBD1 or TRBD2 (5 bases each). There are 13 residues in the CDR3. V was shortened by 7 bases and J by 0 bases, with 7 bases between the two germline ends. Looked up from germline, CDR1 is SGHRS and CDR2 is YFSETQ. Here the CDR3 DNA reads TGCGCCAGCGGGGGTCCGAACACCGGGGAGCTGTTTTTT. Its protein product is CASGGPNTGELFF.

The table lists this clonotype with many counts. This sequence joins TRBV5-1 and TRBJ2-3; D perhaps matches TRBD1 (5 bases). V lost 4 bases, J lost 0 bases, and 12 bases lay in between. CDR1 SGHRS and CDR2 YFSETQ come from the germline V gene. This CDR3 region has 15 residues. CDR3 coding DNA: TGCGCCAGCAGCCAAGGGGATTCTAGCACAGATACGCAGTATTTT. This gives the protein CASSQGDSSTDTQYF.

The CDR3 loop reads CASSEGNSEAFF. CDR3 in DNA: TGTGCCAGCAGTGAAGGAAATAGTGAAGCTTTCTTT. The J gene is TRBJ1-1, the V gene TRBV2; D unclear. V was trimmed by 1 base and J by 7 bases, leaving 7 bases between them. The CDR3 extends over 12 amino acids. Per the germline V gene, CDR1 is SNHLY and CDR2 is FYNNEI. Combining the CDR3 with reference TRBV2 and TRBJ1-1 gives the whole variable domain EPEVTQTPSHQVTQMGQEVILRCVPISNHLYFYWYRQILGQKVEFLVSFYNNEISEKSEIFDDQFSVERPDGSNFTLKIRSTKLEDSAMYFCASSEGNSEAFFGQGTRLTVV.

This clonotype was seen repeatedly, ten times or more. The V and J genes are TRBV3-1 and TRBJ2-6; perhaps D is TRBD1 or TRBD2 (5 bases each). The CDR3 has 18 amino acids. The V end lost 5 bases, the J end lost 0 bases, and 17 bases lay between the germline ends. Germline CDR1 and CDR2: LGHDT and YNNKEL (reference sequence). CDR3 DNA: TGTGCCAGCAGCTACGGACGGGGCCTCCTCTCTGGGGCCAACGTCCTGACTTTC. It codes for CASSYGRGLLSGANVLTF.

Many counts were recorded for this clonotype. CDR3 nucleotide sequence: TGCAGTGCTAGAGATGGGGGGGCCGGGGAGCTGTTTTTT. This gives the protein CSARDGGAGELFF. This chain uses TRBV20-1 with TRBJ2-2; TRBD2 matches 7 bases. Per germline, CDR1 DFQATT and CDR2 SNEGSKA (reference sequence). The CDR3 sequence is 13 residues long. V lost 0 bases, J lost 6 bases, and 1 base stayed unmatched.

Ten or more counts support this clonotype. The V and J genes are TRBV18 and TRBJ1-1; D gene unclear. The CDR3 consists of 13 residues. Trimming took 3 bases from V and 1 from J, leaving 6 bases between them. Germline-derived CDR1 and CDR2 are KGHSH and LQKENI. The CDR3 here is CASSPLGNTEAFF. As DNA, the CDR3 is TGTGCCAGCTCACCGCTAGGGAACACTGAAGCTTTCTTT.

Points on this clonotype: A much larger clone is a single base away; this may be a read error. The CDR3 DNA follows: TGTGCCAGCAGTTTCGACCCTTTTTATAATTCACCCCTCCACTTT. Protein sequence: CASSFDPFYNSPLHF. V is TRBV12-3 or TRBV12-4 and J is TRBJ1-6; D not resolved. CDR3 size: 15 residues. The V gene lost 3 bases and the J gene lost 4 bases, with 10 bases spanning the gap.

This clonotype occurred many times. The chain carries TRBV12-3 or TRBV12-4 and TRBJ2-7; D remains unclear. The CDR3 is 15 residues long. Trimming took 6 bases from V and 8 from J, leaving 23 bases between them. Written as DNA, the CDR3 is TGTGCCAGCAGCCCTCGCTTAGCAGACGAAGGGAAGCAGTACTTC. It specifies CASSPRLADEGKQYF.

This clonotype was recorded at least ten times. Germline is not matched at one junction end, which may reflect a read error. The rearrangement joins TRBV20-1 to TRBJ2-1; D not certain. This CDR3 is 13 amino acids long. CDR1 is DFQATT, CDR2 SNEGSKA, per germline (reference sequence). CDR3 coding DNA: TGCAGTGCCAAGAATCGTTCCTTCAATGAGCAGTTCTTC. It specifies CSAKNRSFNEQFF.

The table lists this clonotype with many counts. The DNA of the CDR3 is TGTGCCAGCAGTGACAGGGGGGCTGGTCAGCCCCAGCATTTT. Translating it yields CASSDRGAGQPQHF. The chain carries TRBV2 and TRBJ1-5; 7 bases align to TRBD1. Germline V gives CDR1 SNHLY, CDR2 FYNNEI. The CDR3 is made up of 14 amino acids. The J segment lost 6 bases and the V segment lost 3 bases, leaving 5 bases of the junction unmatched.

This clonotype occurred many times. J is TRBJ1-1 and V is TRBV6-5; unclear D gene. V lost 6 bases and J lost 3, with 11 bases in between. This CDR3 is 13 amino acids long. The germline V gene encodes CDR1 MNHEY and CDR2 SVGAGI. CDR3 sequence: CASSPTGYTEAFF. In DNA, the CDR3 is TGTGCCAGCAGCCCTACGGGGTACACTGAAGCTTTCTTT.

The table lists this clonotype with many counts. The chain has TRBV10-3 and TRBJ1-3; 9 bases agree with TRBD1. The CDR3 is 17 residues long. Germline V gene data show CDR1 as ENHRY and CDR2 as SYGVKD. V gave up 2 bases and J gave up 2 bases; unmatched junction bases: 7. CDR3 in DNA: TGTGCCATCAGTGAGATTGGGACAGGGTACGCTGGAAACACCATATATTTT. Protein sequence: CAISEIGTGYAGNTIYF.

The table lists this clonotype with many counts. V gene TRBV5-1 combines with J gene TRBJ2-7, with D maybe TRBD2 (6 bases). The CDR3 has 14 residues. Germline assignment: CDR1 SGHRS and CDR2 YFSETQ. V was trimmed by 2 bases and J by 4 bases, leaving 13 bases between them. The CDR3, as DNA: TGCGCCAGCAGCTTTGCCGGGACTCAATACGAGCAGTACTTC. It codes for CASSFAGTQYEQYF.

This clonotype was found many times. The chain combines TRBV12-3 or TRBV12-4 with TRBJ2-3; a weak D match, TRBD1 (6 bases). The CDR3 consists of 13 residues. V was trimmed by 5 bases and J by 6 bases, leaving 12 bases between them. CDR3 in DNA: TGTGCCAGCAGTGGGACACCTTTGGATACGCAGTATTTT. Translation: CASSGTPLDTQYF.

This clonotype was counted many times. The chain joins TRBV20-1 to TRBJ1-2, with 10 nucleotides matching TRBD1. CDR3 size: 19 residues. V gave up 3 bases and J gave up 2 bases; unmatched junction bases: 18. Germline CDR1 is DFQATT and CDR2 is SNEGSKA (reference sequence). The CDR3 coding sequence is TGCAGTGCTAGCGGCAGGACTACCGGACCGGGACAGGGGAACTATGGCTACACCTTC. As protein: CSASGRTTGPGQGNYGYTF.

This clonotype has at least ten counts. V is TRBV28 and J is TRBJ2-1; 7 bases match TRBD1. The J segment lost 7 bases and the V segment lost 5 bases, leaving 11 bases of the junction unmatched. The CDR3 covers 15 residues. Germline V lookup: CDR1 MDHEN, CDR2 SYDVKM. The CDR3 region has the DNA TGTGCCAGCAGTCCCCAACCTAAGGGGGCGAATGAGCAGTTCTTC. Encoded protein: CASSPQPKGANEQFF.

This clonotype was seen ten or more times. The chain joins TRBV20-1 to TRBJ1-5, with 8 bases aligning to TRBD1. The CDR3 is 16 residues long. Looked up from germline, CDR1 is DFQATT and CDR2 is SNEGSKA (reference sequence). V shed 0 bases and J 0 bases; nucleotides not matched to a gene: 4. CDR3 coding DNA: TGCAGTGCTAGAGATGAGGGACAGGCTAGCAATCAGCCCCAGCATTTT. Translating it yields CSARDEGQASNQPQHF.

This chain joins TRBV29-1 and TRBJ2-6; D is unclear. Trimming cost V 7 bases and J 1 base, with 17 bases left between them. In germline, CDR1 is SQVTM, CDR2 ANQGSEA. The CDR3 length is 16 residues. CDR3 nucleotide sequence: TGCAGCGCTGTGGTGAGACAAAATTCTGGGGCCAACGTCCTGACTTTC. This codes for CSAVVRQNSGANVLTF.

This clonotype occurred many times. The J gene is TRBJ2-5, the V gene TRBV28, with 9 bases that match TRBD2. From germline, CDR1 is MDHEN and CDR2 SYDVKM. The ends lost 3 bases at V and 0 bases at J; junction bases unmatched: 2. There are 15 residues in the CDR3. As DNA, the CDR3 is TGTGCCAGCAGTTTTCTAGCGGGGAACCAAGAGACCCAGTACTTC. Residues: CASSFLAGNQETQYF.